The clone carrying this TCR beta chain was counted only a few times. CDR1 KGHSH and CDR2 LQKENI come from the germline V gene. The V segment lost 0 bases and the J segment 3 bases; nucleotides outside the gene matches: 8. The CDR3 extends over 17 amino acids. MiXCR, run by TCRdb on the RT-PCR reads, gives a single entry per CDR3 protein. The sample yields about 680,000 distinct CDR3 sequences, about 14% seen once. Sequencing was done on a sample of memory CD4+ T cells from blood. The rearrangement uses TRBV18 and TRBJ2-4; 7 nucleotides agree with TRBD2. The sequence came from a female donor in good health, serving as a healthy control. This chain's CDR3 is CASSPPTASGNKNIQYF. In DNA, the CDR3 is TGTGCCAGCTCACCACCGACGGCTAGCGGCAACAAAAACATTCAGTACTTC. The whole variable domain, filled in from reference TRBV18 and TRBJ2-4, reads NAGVMQNPRHLVRRRGQEARLRCSPMKGHSHVYWYRQLPEEGLKFMVYLQKENIIDESGMPKERFSAEFPKEGPSILRIQQVVRGDSAAYFCASSPPTASGNKNIQYFGAGTRLSVL.